These 17 T cell receptor beta chains came from one sample sequenced in a study of blood T cell repertoires in COVID-19. Produced via immunoSEQ multiplex PCR; TCRdb's table is partial and in-frame only. There are fewer than 250,000 clones in the sample; over 80% occur only once, and 0.85% to 0.95% lies in the top ten. Sequencing was carried out using PBMCs or T cells enriched from blood (not recorded which). Receptor source: a man aged 50 to 60 who had been exposed to COVID-19.

This rearrangement joins TRBV11-3 to TRBJ1-1; TRBD1 aligns across 8 bases. Germline CDR1 reads SGHNT; CDR2 reads YENEEA. With V trimmed by 9 bases and J by 0 bases, 6 bases remained unmatched. This CDR3 spans 14 amino acids. The CDR3 DNA follows: TGTGCCAGTCGGACAGGGTCATTGAACACTGAAGCTTTCTTT. This sequence encodes CASRTGSLNTEAFF.

This chain joins TRBV2 and TRBJ1-2; D ambiguous. The CDR3 sequence is 11 residues long. From germline, CDR1 is SNHLY and CDR2 FYNNEI. The V end lost 8 bases, the J end lost 5 bases, and 9 bases lay between the germline ends. The CDR3 coding sequence is TGTGCCAGCTCCCTAGTATATGGCTACACCTTC. Its protein is CASSLVYGYTF.

The genes are TRBV4-1 and TRBJ2-2; 10 bases align to TRBD2. CDR3 size: 18 residues. From germline, CDR1 is MGHRA and CDR2 YSYEKL. V gave up 6 bases and J gave up 2 bases; unmatched junction bases: 12. The CDR3 sequence is CASRISPGLADNTGELFF. In nucleotides, the CDR3 is TGCGCCAGCAGGATTTCGCCCGGACTAGCGGATAACACCGGGGAGCTGTTTTTT.

This clone has a single count. V and J are TRBV5-1 and TRBJ1-2; D remains unclear. The V gene's germline CDR1 is SGHRS and CDR2 YFSETQ. V lost 0 bases to trimming and J lost 5 bases, with 5 bases between them. The CDR3 totals 12 residues. The CDR3, as DNA: TGCGCCAGCAGCTTGGACAGATATGGCTACACCTTC. Its protein is CASSLDRYGYTF.

The V and J genes are TRBV28 and TRBJ1-4; TRBD1 might be the D (5 bases). The CDR3 contains 14 residues. V shed 3 bases and J shed 8 bases, with 13 bases lying between them. In germline, CDR1 is MDHEN, CDR2 SYDVKM. CDR3 DNA sequence: TGTGCCAGCAGTTTCACTCCCAGGGCGGAAAAACTGTTTTTT. It encodes CASSFTPRAEKLFF.

The gene calls are TRBV11-3 and TRBJ1-5; unclear D gene. Trimming took off 3 bases at V and 2 bases at J, with 8 bases between the two ends. Germline V gene data show CDR1 as SGHNT and CDR2 as YENEEA. This CDR3 has 14 residues. The CDR3 here is CASSFLQGNQPQHF. Here the CDR3 DNA reads TGTGCCAGCAGCTTTCTCCAGGGCAATCAGCCCCAGCATTTT.

The chain carries TRBV28 and TRBJ2-7; 7 bases match TRBD1. CDR3 length: 12 amino acids. J gave up 4 bases and V 5 bases, and 2 bases lay outside the gene matches. Germline V gene lookup returns CDR1 MDHEN and CDR2 SYDVKM. The CDR3 region has the DNA TGTGCCAGCAGTGAGACAGGGTACGAGCAGTACTTC. Translating gives CASSETGYEQYF.

V usage is TRBV10-3 and J usage is TRBJ2-2; TRBD2 aligns across 14 bases. Germline CDR1 reads ENHRY; CDR2 reads SYGVKD. The J segment lost 3 bases and the V segment lost 3 bases, leaving 12 bases of the junction unmatched. This CDR3 spans 20 amino acids. The CDR3 loop reads CAISDPGMTSGREDTGELFF. CDR3 nucleotide sequence: TGTGCCATCAGTGATCCGGGGATGACTAGCGGGAGGGAGGACACCGGGGAGCTGTTTTTT.

This chain links TRBV28 with TRBJ2-3; the D is unclear. The germline V gene has CDR1 MDHEN and CDR2 SYDVKM. V was pared by 6 bases and J by 4 bases, with 8 bases between. The CDR3 length is 12 residues. The CDR3 reads CASSWAADTQYF. Written as DNA, the CDR3 is TGTGCCAGCAGCTGGGCCGCAGATACGCAGTATTTT. Supplemented by reference TRBV28 and TRBJ2-3, the full variable domain reads DVKVTQSSRYLVKRTGEKVFLECVQDMDHENMFWYRQDPGLGLRLIYFSYDVKMKEKGDIPEGYSVSREKKERFSLILESASTNQTSMYLCASSWAADTQYFGPGTRLTVL.

This clone was seen once. CDR3 loop: CASRGGGSQETQYF. The CDR3 coding sequence is TGTGCCAGCCGAGGGGGTGGAAGCCAAGAGACCCAGTACTTC. The chain is built from TRBV7-2 and TRBJ2-5; a weak D match, TRBD1 (6 bases). CDR3 size: 14 residues. V was trimmed by 8 bases and J by 1 base, leaving 14 bases between them. CDR1 and CDR2 from the germline V gene are SGHTA and FQGNSA.

This chain joins TRBV7-3 and TRBJ2-3; TRBD2 matches at 16 bases. Germline values: CDR1 SGHTA, CDR2 FQGTGA. After removal of 5 bases from V and 4 bases from J, the junction contained 12 bases not matched to a gene. This CDR3 spans 19 amino acids. The CDR3 sequence: CASSGRATGTSGRADTQYF. The CDR3 region has the DNA TGTGCCAGCAGCGGCAGGGCAACGGGGACTAGCGGGAGGGCAGATACGCAGTATTTT.

This clone was recorded once. This chain uses TRBV28 with TRBJ1-4; TRBD1 agrees at 8 bases. Germline CDR1 and CDR2: MDHEN and SYDVKM. Trimming took 5 bases from V and 0 from J; bases not matched to a gene: 11. The CDR3 has 18 residues. The CDR3 region is CASSQRGQELSTNEKLFF. The CDR3 nucleotides read TGTGCCAGCAGTCAGAGGGGACAGGAGTTGTCAACTAATGAAAAACTGTTTTTT.

The chain combines TRBV28 with TRBJ2-1; D possibly corresponds to TRBD2 (6 bases). The CDR3 is made up of 13 amino acids. CDR1 is MDHEN and CDR2 is SYDVKM in the germline V gene. V was pared by 4 bases and J by 4 bases, with 8 bases between. For the CDR3, the DNA is TGTGCCAGCAGTTGGGGACTTTACAATGAGCAGTTCTTC. Translating gives CASSWGLYNEQFF.

The chain couples TRBV5-1 to TRBJ2-5; the D gene is possibly TRBD2 (5 bases). Germline CDR1 and CDR2: SGHRS and YFSETQ. Deletions cut 0 bases from V and 5 bases from J, with 14 bases between. The length of the CDR3 is 15 residues. The CDR3 coding sequence is TGCGCCAGCAGCTTGGTAGCGTCCTCCGGGGAGACCCAGTACTTC. Its translation: CASSLVASSGETQYF.

V and J are TRBV7-2 and TRBJ2-7; TRBD2 might be the D (5 bases). V was pared by 5 bases and J by 1 base, with 12 bases between. CDR1 is SGHTA and CDR2 is FQGNSA in the germline V gene. The CDR3 sequence is 14 residues long. CDR3 sequence: CASSQSSGSYEQYF. The CDR3 DNA reads TGTGCCAGCAGCCAGTCGAGCGGTTCCTACGAGCAGTACTTC.

The J gene is TRBJ1-2, the V gene TRBV5-1, with a weak D call TRBD1 (6 bases). The germline V gene encodes CDR1 SGHRS and CDR2 YFSETQ. Trimming pared 7 bases from V and 6 bases from J, leaving 19 bases between. The CDR3 covers 14 residues. The CDR3 sequence: CASSVGTNTDGYTF. For the CDR3, the DNA is TGCGCCAGCTCGGTGGGGACAAACACGGATGGCTACACCTTC.

V usage is TRBV5-1 and J usage is TRBJ1-1; D is unclear. Germline lookup yields CDR1 SGHRS and CDR2 YFSETQ. There are 15 residues in the CDR3. V lost 0 bases, J lost 1 base, and 10 bases lay in between. Here the CDR3 reads CASSLAVAGNTEAFF. DNA of the CDR3: TGCGCCAGCAGCTTGGCGGTAGCTGGGAACACTGAAGCTTTCTTT.